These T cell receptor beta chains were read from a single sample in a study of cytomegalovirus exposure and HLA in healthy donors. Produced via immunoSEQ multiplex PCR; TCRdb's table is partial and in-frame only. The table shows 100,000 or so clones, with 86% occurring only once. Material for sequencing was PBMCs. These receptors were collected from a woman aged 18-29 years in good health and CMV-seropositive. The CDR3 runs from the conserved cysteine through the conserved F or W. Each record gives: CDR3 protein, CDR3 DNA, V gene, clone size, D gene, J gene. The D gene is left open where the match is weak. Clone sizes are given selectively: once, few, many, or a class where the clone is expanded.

CDR3 protein: CATRQGLNTEAFF
CDR3 DNA: TGTGCCACCCGACAGGGGCTCAACACTGAAGCTTTCTTT
V gene: TRBV14
clone size: .
D gene: TRBD1
J gene: TRBJ1-1

CDR3 protein: CASSPGAQETQYF
CDR3 DNA: TGCGCCAGCAGCCCCGGAGCCCAAGAGACCCAGTACTTC
V gene: TRBV5-1
clone size: .
D gene: .
J gene: TRBJ2-5

CDR3 protein: CASSQSTGFPYEQYF
CDR3 DNA: TGCGCCAGCAGCCAATCGACAGGGTTTCCCTACGAGCAGTACTTC
V gene: TRBV4-1
clone size: .
D gene: TRBD1
J gene: TRBJ2-7

CDR3 protein: CASSRTGFNSPLHF
CDR3 DNA: TGTGCCAGCAGCCGGACAGGGTTTAATTCACCCCTCCACTTT
V gene: TRBV13
clone size: once
D gene: TRBD1
J gene: TRBJ1-6

CDR3 protein: CASSPSGRATDTQYF
CDR3 DNA: TGTGCCAGCAGCCCTAGCGGGAGGGCTACAGATACGCAGTATTTT
V gene: TRBV28
clone size: once
D gene: TRBD2
J gene: TRBJ2-3

CDR3 protein: CASVNSGEKLFF
CDR3 DNA: TGTGCCAGCGTCAACTCCGGTGAAAAACTGTTTTTT
V gene: TRBV25-1
clone size: .
D gene: .
J gene: TRBJ1-4

CDR3 protein: CASKTGARENEQFF
CDR3 DNA: TGCGCCAGCAAAACAGGGGCCAGAGAGAATGAGCAGTTCTTC
V gene: TRBV5-1
clone size: .
D gene: TRBD1
J gene: TRBJ2-1

CDR3 protein: CASSVGYRDRGYEKLFF
CDR3 DNA: TGTGCCAGCAGCGTAGGCTACCGGGACAGGGGATATGAAAAACTGTTTTTT
V gene: TRBV9
clone size: .
D gene: TRBD1
J gene: TRBJ1-4

CDR3 protein: CASSGQGRGDTQYF
CDR3 DNA: TGTGCCAGCAGTGGACAGGGTAGGGGAGATACGCAGTATTTT
V gene: TRBV2
clone size: .
D gene: TRBD1
J gene: TRBJ2-3

CDR3 protein: CASSLGGRGYGYTF
CDR3 DNA: TGTGCCAGCAGTTTAGGGGGACGGGGGTATGGCTACACCTTC
V gene: TRBV28
clone size: .
D gene: .
J gene: TRBJ1-2

CDR3 protein: CASSLGGGPEQYF
CDR3 DNA: TGTGCCAGCAGCTTAGGGGGCGGTCCCGAGCAGTACTTC
V gene: TRBV5-4
clone size: .
D gene: TRBD1
J gene: TRBJ2-7

CDR3 protein: CASSTGQGPPSKQFF
CDR3 DNA: TGCGCCAGCAGCACCGGACAGGGGCCACCGTCGAAGCAGTTCTTC
V gene: TRBV5-1
clone size: .
D gene: TRBD1
J gene: TRBJ2-1

CDR3 protein: CATSREGGYEQFF
CDR3 DNA: TGTGCCACCAGCAGAGAGGGGGGGTATGAGCAGTTCTTC
V gene: TRBV15
clone size: .
D gene: TRBD2
J gene: TRBJ2-1

CDR3 protein: CASSLKQGPGELFF
CDR3 DNA: TGTGCCAGCAGTTTGAAACAGGGGCCCGGGGAGCTGTTTTTT
V gene: TRBV27
clone size: .
D gene: TRBD1
J gene: TRBJ2-2

CDR3 protein: CASSDPLAGGRTGELFF
CDR3 DNA: TGTGCCAGCAGTGACCCCCTAGCGGGAGGGCGGACCGGGGAGCTGTTTTTT
V gene: TRBV6-1
clone size: .
D gene: TRBD2
J gene: TRBJ2-2

CDR3 protein: CASSDSGTSGANVLTF
CDR3 DNA: TGTGCCAGCAGTGACTCGGGCACATCTGGGGCCAACGTCCTGACTTTC
V gene: TRBV6-4
clone size: .
D gene: .
J gene: TRBJ2-6

CDR3 protein: CASSTRTRGYEQFF
CDR3 DNA: TGTGCCAGTAGTACACGGACTAGGGGCTATGAGCAGTTCTTC
V gene: TRBV19
clone size: .
D gene: TRBD2
J gene: TRBJ2-1

CDR3 protein: CASSLVGQGYEQYF
CDR3 DNA: TGTGCCAGCAGCTTAGTGGGACAGGGCTACGAGCAGTACTTC
V gene: TRBV7-9
clone size: .
D gene: TRBD1
J gene: TRBJ2-7

CDR3 protein: CASSFPEDEKLFF
CDR3 DNA: TGCGCCAGCAGCTTCCCGGAGGACGAAAAACTGTTTTTT
V gene: TRBV4-1
clone size: few
D gene: .
J gene: TRBJ1-4

CDR3 protein: CASSPQGGAETQYF
CDR3 DNA: TGTGCCAGCAGTCCCCAGGGTGGTGCGGAGACCCAGTACTTC
V gene: TRBV27
clone size: .
D gene: .
J gene: TRBJ2-5

CDR3 protein: CASSEAQTRFSYEQYF
CDR3 DNA: TGTGCCAGCAGTGAAGCCCAGACTAGGTTCTCCTACGAGCAGTACTTC
V gene: TRBV2
clone size: .
D gene: .
J gene: TRBJ2-7

CDR3 protein: CASSPRETGTFSGNTIYF
CDR3 DNA: TGTGCCAGCTCACCGAGGGAGACAGGCACGTTCTCTGGAAACACCATATATTTT
V gene: TRBV18
clone size: .
D gene: .
J gene: TRBJ1-3

CDR3 protein: CASGRHFEGARDYGYTF
CDR3 DNA: TGTGCTAGTGGTCGCCACTTTGAGGGGGCGCGGGACTATGGCTACACCTTC
V gene: TRBV12-5
clone size: .
D gene: TRBD1
J gene: TRBJ1-2

CDR3 protein: CASSLTGTGETQYF
CDR3 DNA: TGTGCCAGCAGCCTGACAGGGACAGGGGAGACCCAGTACTTC
V gene: TRBV6-4
clone size: .
D gene: TRBD1
J gene: TRBJ2-5

CDR3 protein: CASSLDPGQRYEQYF
CDR3 DNA: TGCGCCAGCAGCTTGGATCCTGGACAGCGCTACGAGCAGTACTTC
V gene: TRBV5-1
clone size: .
D gene: .
J gene: TRBJ2-7

CDR3 protein: CASSMEGFGEQFF
CDR3 DNA: TGTGCCAGTAGTATGGAGGGTTTCGGTGAGCAGTTCTTC
V gene: TRBV19
clone size: once
D gene: .
J gene: TRBJ2-1